This entry lists 30 T cell receptor beta chains sequenced from one sample in a study of blood T cell repertoires in COVID-19 (dated by TCRdb to 2018 to 2021). Library preparation used the immunoSEQ multiplex PCR assay. Drawn from immuneACCESS, this table holds only the in-frame rearrangements with V and J called that TCRdb kept. Clones are partly lost; checked studies trace under half to an unresolved V gene and leave the rest unexplained. The sample table shows approximately 130,000 clones, and about 90% are seen once. 15% to 20% of the sample belongs to the ten largest clones. Sequenced sample: peripheral blood. The receptors derive from a woman aged 45 to 65 who had recovered from COVID-19.

The chain uses TRBV4-3 and TRBJ2-5, with 14 bases lining up with TRBD2. J was trimmed by 1 base and V by 2 bases; bases with no gene match: 12. The CDR3 spans 20 residues. Germline CDR1 is LGHNA and CDR2 is YSLEER. CDR3 sequence: CASSQSHLPGLAGVQETQYF. CDR3 DNA sequence: TGCGCCAGCAGCCAAAGCCACCTCCCGGGACTAGCGGGGGTCCAAGAGACCCAGTACTTC.

The genes are TRBV5-1 and TRBJ2-3; the D is unclear. Trimming cost V 0 bases and J 4 bases, with 9 bases left between them. The CDR3 is 14 residues long. Germline CDR1 and CDR2: SGHRS and YFSETQ. This chain's CDR3 is CASSLVPGPDTQYF. The DNA of the CDR3 is TGCGCCAGCAGCTTGGTACCAGGCCCAGATACGCAGTATTTT.

The chain carries TRBV27 and TRBJ2-1; 12 bases match TRBD2. Germline V lookup: CDR1 MNHEY, CDR2 SMNVEV (reference sequence). V shed 0 bases and J 7 bases; nucleotides not matched to a gene: 13. The CDR3 spans 19 residues. The CDR3 sequence: CASSLSRQTSGRSGNEQFF. The CDR3 bases are TGTGCCAGCAGTTTATCGAGGCAAACTAGCGGGAGGAGTGGGAATGAGCAGTTCTTC.

CDR3 sequence (DNA): TGTGCCATCAGCCCGAGGGGCGGGAGGCTCACAGATACGCAGTATTTT. Its protein product is CAISPRGGRLTDTQYF. The rearrangement uses TRBV10-3 and TRBJ2-3; 8 bases map to TRBD2. V lost 6 bases to trimming and J lost 2 bases; unmatched junction nucleotides: 10. The CDR3 has 16 amino acids. Germline V gene sequence: CDR1 ENHRY, CDR2 SYGVKD.

The chain employs TRBV7-2 and TRBJ1-1, with 9 bases identical to TRBD1. With 1 base clipped from V and 0 bases from J, the junction kept 6 bases outside the gene matches. The CDR3 runs 17 residues. Germline lookup yields CDR1 SGHTA and CDR2 FQGNSA. CDR3: CASSLGDREILNTEAFF. DNA for the CDR3: TGTGCCAGCAGCTTAGGGGACAGGGAAATCCTGAACACTGAAGCTTTCTTT.

The chain joins TRBV27 to TRBJ2-3; weak D call: TRBD2 (6 bases). The V gene lost 6 bases and the J gene lost 4 bases, with 11 bases spanning the gap. Germline-derived CDR1 and CDR2 are MNHEY and SMNVEV (reference sequence). The CDR3 loop spans 13 amino acids. The DNA for the CDR3 is TGTGCCAGCAGGTCCTCTAGCGCAGATACGCAGTATTTT. It translates to CASRSSSADTQYF.

This chain links TRBV30 with TRBJ2-7; D is undetermined. The V end lost 2 bases, the J end lost 4 bases, and 15 bases lay between the germline ends. The germline gives CDR1 GTSNPN, CDR2 SVGIG (reference sequence). This CDR3 region has 14 residues. Here the CDR3 reads CAWSSRVAKYEQYF. DNA of the CDR3: TGTGCCTGGAGTTCCCGGGTTGCAAAATACGAGCAGTACTTC. Complete variable domain (other parts from reference TRBV30 and TRBJ2-7): SQTIHQWPATLVQPVGSPLSLECTVEGTSNPNLYWYRQAAGRGLQLLFYSVGIGQISSEVPQNLSASRPQDRQFILSSKKLLLSDSGFYLCAWSSRVAKYEQYFGPGTRLTVT.

CDR3 in DNA: TGTGCCAGCAGCTTATGGGGGACAGAAGATTCACCCCTCCACTTT. Amino acid sequence: CASSLWGTEDSPLHF. The V call is TRBV7-2, the J call TRBJ1-6, with 7 bases aligning to TRBD1. This CDR3 spans 15 amino acids. Trimming at V came to 2 bases and at J to 8 bases, leaving 6 bases not matched to a gene. Per germline, CDR1 SGHTA and CDR2 FQGNSA.

The rearrangement joins TRBV24-1 to TRBJ2-3; TRBD1 matches at 8 bases. The ends lost 2 bases at V and 0 bases at J; junction bases unmatched: 6. Germline CDR1 reads KGHDR; CDR2 reads SFDVKD. The CDR3 has 17 residues. The CDR3 DNA sequence: TGTGCCACCAGTGATTGGCAGGGGGCCCCTAGCACAGATACGCAGTATTTT. It codes for CATSDWQGAPSTDTQYF.

The V call is TRBV10-3, the J call TRBJ1-3; D possibly corresponds to TRBD1 (5 bases). This CDR3 contains 15 residues. The germline V gene encodes CDR1 ENHRY and CDR2 SYGVKD. The V end lost 4 bases, the J end lost 8 bases, and 18 bases lay between the germline ends. CDR3 residues: CAISASELGPDTIYF. The CDR3 nucleotides read TGTGCCATCAGTGCAAGTGAGCTGGGGCCGGACACCATATATTTT.

V is TRBV30 and J is TRBJ2-1, with TRBD1 matching 9 bases. Germline V gives CDR1 GTSNPN, CDR2 SVGIG (reference sequence). V was clipped by 0 bases and J by 9 bases; unmatched bases: 6. The CDR3 has 14 amino acids. This CDR3 is CAWSVWDRVIEQFF. CDR3 coding DNA: TGTGCCTGGAGTGTATGGGACAGGGTAATTGAGCAGTTCTTC.

This chain connects TRBV4-2 to TRBJ2-1, with D possibly being TRBD2 (6 bases). Germline values: CDR1 LGHNA, CDR2 YNFKEQ. The CDR3 is made up of 16 amino acids. Trimming removed 0 bases from V and 3 bases from J, with 12 bases in between. In DNA, the CDR3 is TGTGCCAGCAGCCAAGAACCAGCGGGTCTCTACAATGAGCAGTTCTTC. It is translated as CASSQEPAGLYNEQFF.

The chain carries TRBV21-1 and TRBJ2-2; the table's D call of TRBD1 was not tested on the DNA. TRBV21-1 is a pseudogene. The CDR3 length is 19 residues. CDR3 sequence: CASSKTRQPGQGNTGELFF. The CDR3 nucleotides read TGTGCCAGCAGCAAAACCCGACAACCGGGACAGGGGAACACCGGGGAGCTGTTTTTT.

This clone has only a few counts. V is TRBV5-8 and J is TRBJ2-3; a possible D gene is TRBD2 (6 bases). This CDR3 contains 14 residues. CDR1 is SGHTS, CDR2 YDEGEE, per germline. The V end was cut by 4 bases, the J end by 5 bases, with 14 bases between. Written as DNA, the CDR3 is TGTGCCAGCAGCCCTAAACTAGCTGTAGATACGCAGTATTTT. As protein: CASSPKLAVDTQYF.

In this sample, this clone turned up a few times. This sequence joins TRBV4-1 and TRBJ1-2; tentative D call: TRBD1 (5 bases). V gave up 1 base and J gave up 7 bases, with 16 bases separating them. Germline CDR1 reads MGHRA; CDR2 reads YSYEKL. The CDR3 is 15 amino acids. The CDR3 DNA reads as TGCGCCAGCAGCCAAGGGGCAGGGCAGGGCTCTGGCTACACCTTC. It yields the protein CASSQGAGQGSGYTF.

The chain carries TRBV6-5 and TRBJ1-1; no firm D call. The V end lost 6 bases, the J end lost 0 bases, and 11 bases lay between the germline ends. The germline gives CDR1 MNHEY, CDR2 SVGAGI. This CDR3 has 14 amino acids. DNA of the CDR3: TGTGCCAGCAGCACCGGGAAAATGAACACTGAAGCTTTCTTT. It specifies CASSTGKMNTEAFF.

The chain uses TRBV6-5 and TRBJ1-4; possible D gene TRBD1, 5 bases. This CDR3 contains 15 residues. CDR1 MNHEY and CDR2 SVGAGI come from the germline V gene. Trimming stripped 5 bases from V and 4 bases from J, with 14 bases between. The chain's CDR3 is CASSRPGGGNEKLFF. CDR3 nucleotides: TGTGCCAGCAGTCGTCCTGGGGGGGGTAATGAAAAACTGTTTTTT.

The J gene is TRBJ2-5, the V gene TRBV25-1, with a weak D call TRBD1 (6 bases). Looked up from germline, CDR1 is MGHDK and CDR2 is SYGVNS. The CDR3 contains 16 residues. V was trimmed by 5 bases and J by 5 bases, leaving 21 bases between them. CDR3 protein: CASSKLGHTLGETQYF. The DNA of the CDR3 is TGTGCCAGCAGTAAATTGGGACACACATTGGGCGAGACCCAGTACTTC.

The chain couples TRBV19 to TRBJ2-5, with TRBD2 matching over 7 bases. V shed 6 bases, J shed 1 base, and the junction held 5 bases outside the gene matches. Germline V gene data show CDR1 as LNHDA and CDR2 as SQIVND (reference sequence). The CDR3 spans 14 residues. CDR3 nucleotides: TGTGCCAGTAGATTAAGCGGGATCCAAGAGACCCAGTACTTC. It is translated as CASRLSGIQETQYF.

This rearrangement joins TRBV18 to TRBJ2-1, with D tentatively TRBD2 (5 bases). The CDR3 extends over 16 amino acids. Germline values: CDR1 KGHSH, CDR2 LQKENI. The V and J ends lost 0 bases and 8 bases respectively, with 17 bases between them. The CDR3, as DNA: TGTGCCAGCTCACCACCCTTGGACCCCAAGGAGGATGAGCAGTTCTTC. It translates to CASSPPLDPKEDEQFF.

This chain uses TRBV11-3 with TRBJ2-4, with D unclear. Per the germline V gene, CDR1 is SGHNT and CDR2 is YENEEA. The V and J ends lost 5 bases and 1 base respectively, with 12 bases between them. The CDR3 runs 15 residues. CDR3 sequence reads: CASSISISAKNIQYF. CDR3 DNA sequence: TGTGCCAGCAGCATTAGTATATCGGCCAAAAACATTCAGTACTTC.

The V call is TRBV2, the J call TRBJ2-7; possibly TRBD1 for D (6 bases). Per germline, CDR1 SNHLY and CDR2 FYNNEI. The length of the CDR3 is 15 residues. Trimming removed 3 bases at V and 6 bases at J, with 18 bases between. The CDR3 coding sequence is TGTGCCAGCAGTGAGGGGGCCCCCGCCCCCGGCGAGCAGTACTTC. Translated: CASSEGAPAPGEQYF.

The chain is built from TRBV29-1 and TRBJ1-2; TRBD1 agrees at 7 bases. The CDR3 runs 12 residues. The germline V gene encodes CDR1 SQVTM and CDR2 ANQGSEA. Unmatched junction bases numbered 4, after V lost 5 bases and J lost 4 bases. CDR3 in DNA: TGCAGCGTTTCTGGGACAGCCTATGGCTACACCTTC. It translates to CSVSGTAYGYTF.

This clone was observed once. This chain uses TRBV9 with TRBJ2-3; 9 bases map to TRBD2. Germline values: CDR1 SGDLS, CDR2 YYNGEE. V trimming: 3 bases; J trimming: 2 bases; junction bases outside the gene matches: 1. This CDR3 contains 14 residues. The CDR3 coding sequence is TGTGCCAGCAGCGCTAGCGGGGACACAGATACGCAGTATTTT. It encodes CASSASGDTDTQYF.

The rearrangement uses TRBV5-6 and TRBJ2-1; D is perhaps TRBD1 (6 bases). The germline V gene encodes CDR1 SGHDT and CDR2 YYEEEE. This CDR3 has 15 amino acids. The V end lost 0 bases, the J end lost 1 base, and 8 bases lay between the germline ends. In DNA, the CDR3 is TGTGCCAGCAGCTTGGTAGGACAGTCCTACAATGAGCAGTTCTTC. This codes for CASSLVGQSYNEQFF.

CDR3 protein: CASNRPMRLVDGYTF. The CDR3 DNA reads TGTGCCAGTAATCGACCCATGAGACTAGTGGATGGCTACACCTTC. The J gene is TRBJ1-2, the V gene TRBV19; no clear D. In germline, CDR1 is LNHDA, CDR2 SQIVND (reference sequence). This CDR3 contains 15 residues. Trimming pared 7 bases from V and 6 bases from J, leaving 21 bases between.

The rearrangement joins TRBV7-2 to TRBJ1-6, with 11 bases matching TRBD1. Germline V CDR1 and CDR2: SGHTA, FQGNSA. V gave up 5 bases and J gave up 8 bases; unmatched junction bases: 14. The CDR3 contains 18 residues. The CDR3 region has the DNA TGTGCCAGCAGCCCTCAGAGGATAGGACAGGGGGCATATTCACCCCTCCACTTT. Translating it yields CASSPQRIGQGAYSPLHF.

This chain links TRBV6-1 with TRBJ2-1, with 10 nucleotides matching TRBD2. V shed 1 base and J 12 bases; nucleotides not matched to a gene: 3. Germline CDR1 reads MNHNS; CDR2 reads SASEGT. The CDR3 has 13 residues. The CDR3 DNA sequence: TGTGCCAGCAGTGAAGAGGTAGCGGGGGGGCAGTTCTTC. It yields the protein CASSEEVAGGQFF.

The V and J genes are TRBV18 and TRBJ2-7; 8 nucleotides line up with TRBD1. Losses at the gene ends were 2 bases for V and 6 bases for J; bases not matched to a gene: 6. This CDR3 region has 14 residues. Germline assignment: CDR1 KGHSH and CDR2 LQKENI. CDR3 sequence reads: CASSPSQGGTEQYF. CDR3 coding DNA: TGTGCCAGCTCACCATCACAGGGGGGCACCGAGCAGTACTTC. Full variable domain (rest looked up from reference TRBV18 and TRBJ2-7): NAGVMQNPRHLVRRRGQEARLRCSPMKGHSHVYWYRQLPEEGLKFMVYLQKENIIDESGMPKERFSAEFPKEGPSILRIQQVVRGDSAAYFCASSPSQGGTEQYFGPGTRLTVT.

This chain joins TRBV13 and TRBJ2-7, with 11 bases identical to TRBD2. This CDR3 region has 16 residues. V shed 5 bases, J shed 0 bases, and the junction held 6 bases outside the gene matches. CDR1 and CDR2 from the germline V gene are PRHDT and FYEKMQ (reference sequence). CDR3 amino acids: CASSKLAGVSSYEQYF. The CDR3 bases are TGTGCCAGCAGCAAACTAGCGGGGGTAAGCTCCTACGAGCAGTACTTC.